A single sample is the source of the 14 T cell receptor beta chains below, sequenced in a study of identical twins. TCRdb redid the calling of the 5' RACE reads with MiXCR, one entry per CDR3 protein. There are around 690,000 distinct CDR3 sequences in the sample; roughly 20% occur only once, and more than 4% lies in the top ten. This same sample was also part of a study on T cells expressing NK-cell markers.

The sample consisted of PBMCs. The receptors were gathered from a woman between 18 and 29 years old in good health.

This clonotype appeared a few times. This chain links TRBV4-2 with TRBJ2-3, with D possibly matching TRBD2 (6 bases). The CDR3 length is 16 residues. With 1 base removed from V and 0 bases from J, the gap between germline ends came to 11 bases. Looked up from germline, CDR1 is LGHNA and CDR2 is YNFKEQ. CDR3 bases: TGTGCCAGCAGCCAAGGGACTGGGACTAGCACAGATACGCAGTATTTT. The encoded protein is CASSQGTGTSTDTQYF.

The rearrangement joins TRBV7-2 to TRBJ2-7, with D maybe TRBD1 (6 bases). CDR3 length: 15 residues. Germline CDR1 reads SGHTA; CDR2 reads FQGNSA. Trimming stripped 1 base from V and 4 bases from J, with 14 bases between. CDR3 sequence reads: CASSLGLGHQYEQYF. The CDR3 region has the DNA TGTGCCAGCAGCTTAGGGCTGGGACACCAATACGAGCAGTACTTC.

This chain uses TRBV9 with TRBJ1-3; maybe TRBD1 (5 bases). Germline V gives CDR1 SGDLS, CDR2 YYNGEE. Trimming left V 4 bases short and J 0 bases short, with 26 bases between. The CDR3 contains 20 residues. CDR3 region: CASSTPVGTADHSSGNTIYF. CDR3 DNA sequence: TGTGCCAGCAGCACACCGGTGGGGACTGCCGATCATTCCTCTGGAAACACCATATATTTT.

The CDR3 DNA is TGTGCCAGCAGTTACTCGTTTCGCGGGGGGACCAACGAGCAGTACTTC. Its translation is CASSYSFRGGTNEQYF. This chain links TRBV6-5 with TRBJ2-7, with 8 nucleotides matching TRBD2. The CDR3 runs to 16 residues. The V gene's germline CDR1 is MNHEY and CDR2 SVGAGI. The J segment lost 5 bases and the V segment lost 0 bases, leaving 9 bases of the junction unmatched.

Only a few counts were recorded for this clonotype. V is TRBV7-9 and J is TRBJ2-7, with 9 bases aligning to TRBD1. V was pared by 5 bases and J by 3 bases, with 11 bases of the junction left unmatched. This CDR3 spans 16 amino acids. Germline V gene data show CDR1 as SEHNR and CDR2 as FQNEAQ (reference sequence). CDR3 DNA sequence: TGTGCCAGCAGCCCAACTTCCGGGACAGGGATCTACGAGCAGTACTTC. Translation: CASSPTSGTGIYEQYF.

V is TRBV7-1 and J is TRBJ1-1, with D perhaps matching TRBD1 (6 bases). TRBV7-1 is an open reading frame, and its role is uncertain. The CDR3 length is 14 residues. With 10 bases removed from V and 1 base from J, the gap between germline ends came to 16 bases. The CDR3, as DNA: TGTGCCATGAGCTCCCGGGGGCCGAACACTGAAGCTTTCTTT. Its translation is CAMSSRGPNTEAFF.

This clonotype has more than one count but fewer than ten. A junction end diverges from the germline sequence, so it may reflect a read error. V usage is TRBV29-1 and J usage is TRBJ2-5; perhaps TRBD1 as D (6 bases). The CDR3 is 16 residues long. The V gene's germline CDR1 is SQVTM and CDR2 ANQGSEA. This CDR3 is CSVEGTPDSIQEAQYF. The CDR3 DNA reads as TGCAGCGTTGAAGGGACCCCGGACAGTATACAAGAGGCCCAGTACTTC.

This clonotype turned up a few times. The rearrangement uses TRBV2 and TRBJ1-1, with TRBD1 matching over 9 bases. The V gene end was trimmed by 5 bases and the J gene end by 5 bases; junction bases not matched to a gene: 6. Germline V CDR1 and CDR2: SNHLY, FYNNEI. The CDR3 totals 14 residues. CDR3 coding DNA: TGTGCCAGCAGTCAACAGGGGGCATCTACTGAAGCTTTCTTT. Its protein product is CASSQQGASTEAFF.

This clonotype was recorded many times. The gene calls are TRBV7-9 and TRBJ2-2; D may match TRBD1 or TRBD2 (5 bases each). The V end lost 1 base, the J end lost 7 bases, and 10 bases lay between the germline ends. Germline V gives CDR1 SEHNR, CDR2 FQNEAQ (reference sequence). This CDR3 is 14 amino acids long. The CDR3 protein is CASSLVGRFGELFF. The CDR3 nucleotides read TGTGCCAGCAGCTTAGTGGGACGCTTCGGGGAGCTGTTTTTT.

The chain recombines TRBV6-5 with TRBJ1-4; no reliable D call. The V end lost 4 bases, the J end lost 8 bases, and 11 bases lay between the germline ends. Germline V lookup: CDR1 MNHEY, CDR2 SVGAGI. The CDR3 is made up of 13 amino acids. The CDR3 loop reads CASSWAVVEKLFF. The DNA for the CDR3 is TGTGCCAGCAGTTGGGCAGTGGTCGAAAAACTGTTTTTT.

This clonotype was observed at least ten times. This chain uses TRBV3-1 with TRBJ1-2, with 7 bases aligning to TRBD1. Trimming took 0 bases from V and 3 from J; bases not matched to a gene: 7. The CDR3 spans 16 residues. Germline V CDR1 and CDR2: LGHDT, YNNKEL (reference sequence). The chain's CDR3 is CASSQEARQGDYGYTF. As DNA, the CDR3 is TGTGCCAGCAGCCAAGAGGCCCGACAGGGTGACTATGGCTACACCTTC.

The chain recombines TRBV6-2 or TRBV6-3 with TRBJ2-1; D might be TRBD2 (6 bases). CDR1 and CDR2 (germline): MNHEY, SVGEGT. The V end lost 6 bases, the J end lost 5 bases, and 20 bases lay between the germline ends. CDR3 length: 16 residues. Here the CDR3 DNA reads TGTGCCAGCAGGAGACTAGGGATGCCCGCCAACAATGAGCAGTTCTTC. Translated: CASRRLGMPANNEQFF.

This clonotype was seen a handful of times. The V gene is TRBV4-3, the J gene TRBJ2-1; 9 bases agree with TRBD2. This CDR3 contains 16 residues. With V trimmed by 3 bases and J by 8 bases, 11 bases remained unmatched. The germline V gene has CDR1 LGHNA and CDR2 YSLEER. The CDR3 region is CASSQGLSGSSYEQFF. CDR3 DNA sequence: TGCGCCAGCAGCCAGGGACTTAGCGGGAGCAGTTATGAGCAGTTCTTC.

This clonotype was picked up a small number of times. The rearrangement joins TRBV5-5 to TRBJ2-1, with TRBD2 matching over 12 bases. Trimming cost V 0 bases and J 7 bases; bases outside gene matches: 8. Germline CDR1 reads SGHKS; CDR2 reads YYEKEE (reference sequence). This CDR3 is built from 17 residues. The DNA of the CDR3 is TGTGCCAGCAGCTTGGGGCAAACCGGGACTAGCGGGAATGAGCAGTTCTTC. Its protein product is CASSLGQTGTSGNEQFF.